This T cell receptor (beta chain) appears in the sequencing data of a study of neurological immune-mediated disorders. Study conclusions and caveats: Private repertoires in all groups were suggested, as expanded clones shared no CDR3 amino acid sequences across subjects.

This clonotype was detected ten times or more. Its matching antigen is unknown. 5'RACE with 10-nucleotide random UMIs produced the cDNA. From the 5' RACE reads, TCRdb called clonotypes with MiXCR, one entry per CDR3 protein. The sample has about 79,000 distinct CDR3 sequences; around 14% are singletons. Trimming at V came to 1 base and at J to 5 bases, leaving 4 bases not matched to a gene. CDR3 length equals 16 residues. Germline V gene sequence: CDR1 SEHNR, CDR2 FQNEAQ (reference sequence). In Maryland, USA, blood bank volunteers were the healthy controls. 2 million unsorted PBMCs were stored in RNAlater at -80 °C before RNA extraction.

The clonotype comes from a woman between 50 and 59 years old in good health. The chain recombines TRBV7-9 with TRBJ1-4, with 10 bases matching TRBD1. The sequencing input was PBMCs. DNA for the CDR3: TGTGCCAGCAGCTTAGTTTGGACAGGGGGGAATGAAAAACTGTTTTTT. Its protein product is CASSLVWTGGNEKLFF.